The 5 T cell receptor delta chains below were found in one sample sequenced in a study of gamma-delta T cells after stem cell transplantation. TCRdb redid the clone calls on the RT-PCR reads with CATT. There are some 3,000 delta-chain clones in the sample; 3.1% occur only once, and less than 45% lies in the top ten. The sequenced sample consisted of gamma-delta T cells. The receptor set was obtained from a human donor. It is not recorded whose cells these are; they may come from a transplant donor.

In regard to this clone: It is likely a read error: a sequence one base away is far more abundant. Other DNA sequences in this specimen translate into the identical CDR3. The chain's CDR3 is CACFAMGDTRGEYTDKLIF. The CDR3 DNA follows: TGTGCCTGTTTTGCCATGGGGGACACCCGAGGCGAGTACACCGATAAACTCATCTTT. This chain uses TRDV2 with TRDJ1; 7 nucleotides align to TRDD3. This CDR3 has 19 amino acids. Germline loops: CDR1 GEAIGNYY, CDR2 EKD. V trimming: 6 bases; J trimming: 0 bases; junction bases outside the gene matches: 21.

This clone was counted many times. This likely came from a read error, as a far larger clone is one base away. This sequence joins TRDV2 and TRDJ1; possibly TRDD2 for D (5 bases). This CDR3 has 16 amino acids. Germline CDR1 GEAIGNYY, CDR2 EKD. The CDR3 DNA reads TGTGCCTGTGGCACCCTTACCCTTCAAAACACCGATAAACTCATCTTT. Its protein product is CACGTLTLQNTDKLIF.

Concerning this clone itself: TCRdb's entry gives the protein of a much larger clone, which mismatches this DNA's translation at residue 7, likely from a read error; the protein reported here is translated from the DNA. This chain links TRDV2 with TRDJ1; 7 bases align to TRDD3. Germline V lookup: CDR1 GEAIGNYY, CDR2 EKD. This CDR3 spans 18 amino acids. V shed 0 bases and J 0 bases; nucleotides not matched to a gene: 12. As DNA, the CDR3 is TGTGCCTGTGACACCGTAACAACTGGGGACCCGTACACCGATAAACTCATCTTT. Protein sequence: CACDTVTTGDPYTDKLIF.

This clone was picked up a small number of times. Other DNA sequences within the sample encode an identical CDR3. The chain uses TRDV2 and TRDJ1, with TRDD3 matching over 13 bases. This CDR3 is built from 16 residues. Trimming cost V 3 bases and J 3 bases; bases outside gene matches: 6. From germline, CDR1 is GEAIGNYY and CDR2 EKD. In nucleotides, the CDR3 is TGTGCCTGTGACCCACTGGGGGATACGCGGGCCGATAAACTCATCTTT. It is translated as CACDPLGDTRADKLIF.

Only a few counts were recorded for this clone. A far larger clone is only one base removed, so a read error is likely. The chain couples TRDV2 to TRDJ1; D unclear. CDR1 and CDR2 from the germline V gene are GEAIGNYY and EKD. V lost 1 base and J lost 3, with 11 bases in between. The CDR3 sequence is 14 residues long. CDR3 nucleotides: TGTGCCTGTGACACGGTAGGTTCTCCCGATAAACTCATCTTT. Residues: CACDTVGSPDKLIF.